This TCR beta chain derives from a study of CXCR3-negative and CXCR3-positive naive CD8 T cells. Details on this clonotype: Its antigen is as yet unknown.

UMI-labeled 5' RACE yielded the TRB cDNA libraries. TCRdb reprocessed the 5' RACE reads and stores each CDR3 protein as one record, lacking DNA. The listing contains approximately 100,000 distinct CDR3 sequences. Germline CDR1 and CDR2: SGHVS and FNYEAQ. The CDR3 runs to 15 residues. General observations from the study: For memory CD8+ cells diversity was much lower, but both naive subsets had comparably high diversity. Researchers report that CXCR3-positive naive cells carry more hydrophobic TRB CDR3s than CXCR3-negative naive cells.

The sequence derives from a human donor in good health. Some clones in this sample may be carry-over from other donors' samples. Material: naive CXCR3+ CD8+ T cells from blood. Described subset: CD45RO-CCR7+CD27+CD95- naive CD8+ T cells expressing CXCR3 (TNR3+). The J gene is TRBJ2-3, the V gene TRBV7-6; checking the TCRdb D call of TRBD2 is not possible without DNA. CDR3 sequence reads: CASSSRDFRTDTQYF.